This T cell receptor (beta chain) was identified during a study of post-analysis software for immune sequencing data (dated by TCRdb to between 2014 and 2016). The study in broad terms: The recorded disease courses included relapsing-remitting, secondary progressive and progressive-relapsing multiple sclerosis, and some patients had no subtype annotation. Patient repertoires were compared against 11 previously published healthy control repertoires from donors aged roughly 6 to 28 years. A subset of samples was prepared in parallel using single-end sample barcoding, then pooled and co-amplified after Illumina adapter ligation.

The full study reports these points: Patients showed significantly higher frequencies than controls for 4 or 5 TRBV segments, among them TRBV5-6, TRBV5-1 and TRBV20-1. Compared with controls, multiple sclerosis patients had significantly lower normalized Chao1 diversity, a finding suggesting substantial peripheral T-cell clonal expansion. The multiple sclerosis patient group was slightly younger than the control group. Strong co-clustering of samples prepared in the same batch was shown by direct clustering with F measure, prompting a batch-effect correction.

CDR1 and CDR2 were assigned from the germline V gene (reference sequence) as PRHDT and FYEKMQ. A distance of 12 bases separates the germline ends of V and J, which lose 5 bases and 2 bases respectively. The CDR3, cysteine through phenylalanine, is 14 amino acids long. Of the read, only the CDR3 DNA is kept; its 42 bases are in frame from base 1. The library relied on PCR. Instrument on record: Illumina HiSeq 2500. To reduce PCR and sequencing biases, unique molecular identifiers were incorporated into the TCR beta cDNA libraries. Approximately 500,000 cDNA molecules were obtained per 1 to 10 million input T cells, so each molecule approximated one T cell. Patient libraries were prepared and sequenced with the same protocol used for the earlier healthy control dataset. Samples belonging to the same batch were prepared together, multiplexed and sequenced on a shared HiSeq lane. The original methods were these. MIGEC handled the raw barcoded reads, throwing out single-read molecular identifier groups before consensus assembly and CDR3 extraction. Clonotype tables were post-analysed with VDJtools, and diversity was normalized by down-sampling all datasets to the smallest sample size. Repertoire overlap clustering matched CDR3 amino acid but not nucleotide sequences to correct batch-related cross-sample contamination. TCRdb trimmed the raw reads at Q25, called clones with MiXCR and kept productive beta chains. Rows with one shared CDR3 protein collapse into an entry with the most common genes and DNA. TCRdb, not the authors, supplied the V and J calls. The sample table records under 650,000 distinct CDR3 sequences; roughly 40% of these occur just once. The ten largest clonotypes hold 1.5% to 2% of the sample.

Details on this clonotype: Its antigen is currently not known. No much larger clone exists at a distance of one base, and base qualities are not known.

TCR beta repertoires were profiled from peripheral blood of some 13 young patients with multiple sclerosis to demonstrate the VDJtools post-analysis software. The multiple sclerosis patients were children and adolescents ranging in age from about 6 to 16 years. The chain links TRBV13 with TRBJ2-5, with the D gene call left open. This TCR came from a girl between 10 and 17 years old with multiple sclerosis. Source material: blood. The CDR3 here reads CASSPVTEQETQYF. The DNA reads TGTGCCAGCAGCCCAGTGACGGAACAAGAGACCCAGTACTTC.